These 26 T cell receptor beta chains originate from one sample sequenced in a study of blood T cell repertoires in COVID-19. Generated by immunoSEQ multiplex PCR, the TCRdb table keeps only in-frame clones and is missing some. The top ten clones hold 15% to 20% of a sample with some 80,000 clones, around four fifths of them seen once. What was sequenced was peripheral blood. The receptors stem from a man older than 75 with active or convalescent COVID-19.

The rearrangement joins TRBV15 to TRBJ1-5; tentatively, D is TRBD1 (6 bases). With 3 bases removed from V and 5 bases from J, the gap between germline ends came to 14 bases. Germline CDR1 reads LNHNV; CDR2 reads YYDKDF (reference sequence). The CDR3 length is 15 residues. The CDR3 is CATSRGGQVDQPQHF. In nucleotides, the CDR3 is TGTGCCACCAGCAGGGGGGGGCAAGTCGATCAGCCCCAGCATTTT.

The chain is built from TRBV30 and TRBJ2-5; TRBD2 matches at 8 bases. V lost 0 bases and J lost 5; bases outside the gene matches: 11. The CDR3 totals 16 residues. From germline, CDR1 is GTSNPN and CDR2 SVGIG (reference sequence). The CDR3 DNA is TGTGCCTGGAGTGTACCCGGGAGGGCCCTCGGGGAGACCCAGTACTTC. This encodes CAWSVPGRALGETQYF.

The CDR3 here is CASSRTEAPDTQYF. The CDR3, as DNA: TGTGCCAGCAGCCGTACAGAAGCCCCCGATACGCAGTATTTT. The chain links TRBV7-2 to TRBJ2-3; D is uncertain. CDR1 is SGHTA and CDR2 is FQGNSA in the germline V gene. The V and J ends lost 5 bases and 6 bases respectively, with 15 bases between them. The CDR3 contains 14 residues. The full variable domain, in which reference TRBV7-2 and TRBJ2-3 provide the parts outside the CDR3, is GAGVSQSPSNKVTEKGKDVELRCDPISGHTALYWYRQSLGQGLEFLIYFQGNSAPDKSGLPSDRFSAERTGGSVSTLTIQRTQQEDSAVYLCASSRTEAPDTQYFGPGTRLTVL.

This clone was seen just once. This chain connects TRBV11-1 to TRBJ2-5; 9 bases agree with TRBD1. This CDR3 region has 14 residues. The germline V gene encodes CDR1 SGHAT and CDR2 FQDESV (reference sequence). V lost 2 bases and J lost 7; bases outside the gene matches: 5. The CDR3 loop reads CASSLSRQGGTQYF. CDR3 nucleotide sequence: TGTGCCAGCAGCTTATCGAGACAGGGGGGGACCCAGTACTTC.

The chain has TRBV7-2 and TRBJ1-5; D remains ambiguous. Germline CDR1 SGHTA, CDR2 FQGNSA. Trimming removed 6 bases from V and 0 bases from J, with 9 bases in between. The CDR3 covers 14 residues. CDR3 sequence reads: CASRAIYSNQPQHF. CDR3 nucleotides: TGTGCCAGCAGGGCCATATATAGCAATCAGCCCCAGCATTTT.

The chain combines TRBV29-1 with TRBJ1-3; D is ambiguous. Germline loops: CDR1 SQVTM, CDR2 ANQGSEA. The V gene lost 3 bases and the J gene lost 4 bases, with 7 bases spanning the gap. The CDR3 totals 12 residues. The CDR3 sequence: CSVDSGGNTIYF. The CDR3 nucleotides are TGCAGCGTTGACTCCGGGGGAAACACCATATATTTT.

The J gene is TRBJ1-2, the V gene TRBV6-5; D gene uncertain. V lost 6 bases and J 8 bases, leaving 22 bases between the germline ends. CDR3 length equals 15 residues. Germline CDR1 reads MNHEY; CDR2 reads SVGAGI. The CDR3 reads CASRWSGEDVRGYTF. The DNA for the CDR3 is TGTGCCAGCAGATGGAGTGGGGAGGACGTTCGGGGCTACACCTTC.

J is TRBJ2-3 and V is TRBV30; no clear D. The germline V gene encodes CDR1 GTSNPN and CDR2 SVGIG (reference sequence). Trimming removed 0 bases from V and 6 bases from J, with 4 bases in between. The CDR3 covers 11 residues. As DNA, the CDR3 is TGTGCCTGGAGTGTCCGGGATACGCAGTATTTT. It is translated as CAWSVRDTQYF.

The chain links TRBV5-1 to TRBJ2-3; D is ambiguous. V was clipped by 2 bases and J by 0 bases, with 13 bases between them. The CDR3 sequence is 16 residues long. In germline, CDR1 is SGHRS, CDR2 YFSETQ. In nucleotides, the CDR3 is TGCGCCAGCAGCTTTCTTGGAGCCACTAGCACAGATACGCAGTATTTT. Translating it yields CASSFLGATSTDTQYF.

The genes are TRBV2 and TRBJ1-1, with D maybe TRBD1 (5 bases). Germline V lookup: CDR1 SNHLY, CDR2 FYNNEI. V dropped 3 bases and J dropped 2 bases, with 10 bases sitting between them. This CDR3 contains 14 residues. In DNA form, the CDR3 reads TGTGCCAGCAGTGATCAGGGCTCCAACACTGAAGCTTTCTTT. Amino acids: CASSDQGSNTEAFF.

CDR3: CASGRDRGFYNQPQHF. The DNA of the CDR3 is TGTGCTAGTGGGCGGGACAGAGGGTTTTACAATCAGCCCCAGCATTTT. The V and J genes are TRBV12-5 and TRBJ1-5, with 7 bases that match TRBD1. Germline assignment: CDR1 LGHNT and CDR2 FRNRAP. The CDR3 consists of 16 residues. The junction had 11 bases not matched to a gene; V was cut back by 6 bases and J by 3 bases.

This clone was picked up one time. CDR3 coding DNA: TGCGCCAGCAGCGCGACGGGACAGAACTATGGCTACACCTTC. It specifies CASSATGQNYGYTF. The chain recombines TRBV5-1 with TRBJ1-2, with 7 bases lining up with TRBD1. J gave up 2 bases and V 4 bases, and 5 bases lay outside the gene matches. Germline lookup yields CDR1 SGHRS and CDR2 YFSETQ. The length of the CDR3 is 14 residues.

The chain links TRBV11-3 to TRBJ2-3, with 8 bases that match TRBD2. The germline gives CDR1 SGHNT, CDR2 YENEEA. Trimming at V came to 1 base and at J to 3 bases, leaving 3 bases not matched to a gene. The CDR3 spans 15 residues. In DNA form, the CDR3 reads TGTGCCAGCAGCTTAGTAGCGGGAATAACAGATACGCAGTATTTT. It yields the protein CASSLVAGITDTQYF. Full variable domain (missing parts from reference TRBV11-3 and TRBJ2-3): EAGVVQSPRYKIIEKKQPVAFWCNPISGHNTLYWYLQNLGQGPELLIRYENEEAVDDSQLPKDRFSAERLKGVDSTLKIQPAELGDSAVYLCASSLVAGITDTQYFGPGTRLTVL.

The V and J genes are TRBV24-1 and TRBJ1-1, with D tentatively TRBD1 (6 bases). The germline V gene has CDR1 KGHDR and CDR2 SFDVKD. V lost 3 bases and J 7 bases, leaving 8 bases between the germline ends. This CDR3 comprises 12 residues. For the CDR3, the DNA is TGTGCCACCAGTGATACAGGGTATGAAGCTTTCTTT. Protein: CATSDTGYEAFF.

This rearrangement joins TRBV2 to TRBJ2-1; D call uncertain. The CDR3 contains 14 residues. Germline assignment: CDR1 SNHLY and CDR2 FYNNEI. V lost 3 bases to trimming and J lost 4 bases, with 10 bases between them. CDR3 loop: CASSERGSYNEQFF. CDR3 DNA: TGTGCCAGCAGTGAGCGCGGTTCTTACAATGAGCAGTTCTTC.

The chain carries TRBV11-3 and TRBJ2-1; tentatively, D is TRBD2 (5 bases). The CDR3 runs 13 residues. Germline CDR1 SGHNT, CDR2 YENEEA. V was trimmed by 4 bases and J by 7 bases, leaving 11 bases between them. CDR3 DNA: TGTGCCAGCAGCTCCAGGACGGGAAATGAGCAGTTCTTC. Protein product: CASSSRTGNEQFF.

This clone was counted once. The chain employs TRBV4-1 and TRBJ2-3; D remains unclear. This CDR3 spans 17 amino acids. From germline, CDR1 is MGHRA and CDR2 YSYEKL. The V end lost 1 base, the J end lost 1 base, and 15 bases lay between the germline ends. The CDR3 bases are TGCGCCAGCAGCCAAGGTAGATTCGGTGATGGCACAGATACGCAGTATTTT. Translated, it gives CASSQGRFGDGTDTQYF.

J is TRBJ2-7 and V is TRBV28; D may be TRBD2 (5 bases). Germline lookup yields CDR1 MDHEN and CDR2 SYDVKM. The CDR3 is 14 residues long. V was clipped by 6 bases and J by 3 bases, with 15 bases between them. The CDR3 DNA is TGTGCCAGCAGCCTGAGAGGGAGTAACTACGAGCAGTACGTC. Translated, it gives CASSLRGSNYEQYV.

This chain joins TRBV6-1 and TRBJ1-1, with D possibly being TRBD1 (6 bases). This CDR3 has 15 residues. Trimming shortened V by 3 bases and J by 1 base, and 12 bases separated the two germline ends. Germline V gives CDR1 MNHNS, CDR2 SASEGT. CDR3 in DNA: TGTGCCAGCAGTGACCGTGGACAGCCGAACACTGAAGCTTTCTTT. Its translation: CASSDRGQPNTEAFF.

This rearrangement joins TRBV7-2 to TRBJ2-1; 8 positions match TRBD2. CDR1 SGHTA and CDR2 FQGNSA come from the germline V gene. This CDR3 region has 15 residues. The ends lost 0 bases at V and 4 bases at J; junction bases unmatched: 2. The CDR3 region has the DNA TGTGCCAGCAGCTTAGCTAGCGGGATATACAATGAGCAGTTCTTC. Protein: CASSLASGIYNEQFF.

The chain employs TRBV21-1 and TRBJ2-5; the table's D call of TRBD1 was not tested on the DNA. TRBV21-1 counts as a pseudogene. The CDR3 length is 13 residues. CDR3 region: CASTTGAQETQYF. CDR3 nucleotides: TGTGCCAGCACAACAGGGGCTCAAGAGACCCAGTACTTC.

J is TRBJ1-1 and V is TRBV5-1; TRBD1 matches 7 bases. The CDR3 extends over 16 amino acids. CDR1 and CDR2 from the germline V gene are SGHRS and YFSETQ. Germline trimming cut 3 bases from V and 0 bases from J; bases unmatched to any gene: 8. The chain's CDR3 is CASSWEGGGMNTEAFF. The CDR3 DNA reads as TGCGCCAGCAGCTGGGAAGGGGGCGGGATGAACACTGAAGCTTTCTTT.

This clone was observed a handful of times. J is TRBJ2-2 and V is TRBV11-2, with D hard to call. The V gene lost 4 bases and the J gene lost 1 base, with 4 bases spanning the gap. Germline V lookup: CDR1 SGHAT, CDR2 FQNNGV. The CDR3 covers 13 residues. CDR3 sequence reads: CASSSQNTGELFF. The CDR3 bases are TGTGCCAGCAGCTCACAGAACACCGGGGAGCTGTTTTTT.

The chain recombines TRBV19 with TRBJ1-5; 8 positions agree with TRBD1. The CDR3 contains 15 residues. Trimming at V came to 5 bases and at J to 5 bases, leaving 8 bases not matched to a gene. CDR1 and CDR2 from the germline V gene are LNHDA and SQIVND (reference sequence). The CDR3 coding sequence is TGTGCCAGTAGTCGCTATCAGGGGGCCGATCAGCCCCAGCATTTT. Translated: CASSRYQGADQPQHF.

This chain connects TRBV30 to TRBJ1-4; D remains unclear. Germline V CDR1 and CDR2: GTSNPN, SVGIG (reference sequence). V lost 2 bases and J 10 bases, leaving 14 bases between the germline ends. This CDR3 contains 13 residues. CDR3: CAWSSGPLGKLFF. The DNA of the CDR3 is TGTGCCTGGAGTTCGGGTCCGCTAGGAAAACTGTTTTTT.

The DNA of the CDR3 is TGCGCCAGCAGCCGGACTTTCGATCAGCCCCAGCATTTT. Amino acid sequence: CASSRTFDQPQHF. The chain is built from TRBV5-1 and TRBJ1-5; no firm D call. The CDR3 is 13 amino acids. CDR1 is SGHRS, CDR2 YFSETQ, per germline. Trimming cost V 4 bases and J 5 bases, with 10 bases left between them. Combining the CDR3 with reference TRBV5-1 and TRBJ1-5 gives the whole variable domain KAGVTQTPRYLIKTRGQQVTLSCSPISGHRSVSWYQQTPGQGLQFLFEYFSETQRNKGNFPGRFSGRQFSNSRSEMNVSTLELGDSALYLCASSRTFDQPQHFGDGTRLSIL.